These 21 T cell receptor beta chains were all obtained from the same sample, sequenced in a study of blood T cell repertoires in COVID-19. Clones were read by immunoSEQ multiplex PCR, and TCRdb kept only the in-frame ones, dropping some. The table shows 25,000 or so clones, with just over 85% occurring only once. The sample taken for sequencing was peripheral blood. Receptors originate from a woman at least 80 years old with active or convalescent COVID-19.

The DNA of the CDR3 is TGTGCCAGCAGATGGACAGGGGGCTTTACCGGGGAGCTGTTTTTT. Protein: CASRWTGGFTGELFF. V is TRBV2 and J is TRBJ2-2, with 11 bases fitting TRBD1. Germline CDR1 reads SNHLY; CDR2 reads FYNNEI. CDR3 length equals 15 residues. Trimming took 6 bases from V and 5 from J; bases not matched to a gene: 5.

The chain employs TRBV5-4 and TRBJ2-7; weak D call: TRBD2 (6 bases). Germline lookup yields CDR1 SGHNT and CDR2 YYREEE (reference sequence). This CDR3 is built from 15 residues. Deletions cut 5 bases from V and 0 bases from J, with 15 bases between. CDR3 nucleotides: TGTGCCAGCAGTTTGTGGGACTTCAGCTCCTACGAGCAGTACTTC. Its protein product is CASSLWDFSSYEQYF.

V usage is TRBV3-1 (or the pseudogene TRBV3-2) and J usage is TRBJ2-1, with 9 bases that match TRBD2. V gave up 2 bases and J gave up 4 bases; unmatched junction bases: 9. The CDR3 contains 17 residues. Germline-derived CDR1 and CDR2 are LGHDT and YNNKEL (reference sequence). CDR3: CASSQWASGNSYNEQFF. The CDR3 region has the DNA TGTGCCAGCAGCCAATGGGCTAGCGGGAATTCTTACAATGAGCAGTTCTTC.

This clone was found a few times. This chain joins TRBV29-1 and TRBJ1-1, with 8 positions matching TRBD1. Unmatched junction bases numbered 1, after V lost 3 bases and J lost 4 bases. This CDR3 has 12 residues. Germline CDR1 SQVTM, CDR2 ANQGSEA. The CDR3 is CSVDGQGTEAFF. In nucleotides, the CDR3 is TGCAGCGTTGATGGACAGGGCACTGAAGCTTTCTTT. Filled out from reference TRBV29-1 and TRBJ1-1, the complete variable domain reads SAVISQKPSRDICQRGTSLTIQCQVDSQVTMMFWYRQQPGQSLTLIATANQGSEATYESGFVIDKFPISRPNLTFSTLTVSNMSPEDSSIYLCSVDGQGTEAFFGQGTRLTVV.

The V call is TRBV7-8, the J call TRBJ1-1, with D possibly being TRBD1 (6 bases). CDR3 length equals 15 residues. CDR1 and CDR2 (germline): SGHVS, FQNEAQ. Between the trimmed V and J ends, which lost 4 bases and 6 bases, there was a span of 18 bases. CDR3 bases: TGTGCCAGCAGCTCGACTATCAGGGGTAGCGCTGAAGCTTTCTTT. It translates to CASSSTIRGSAEAFF.

The chain uses TRBV12-5 and TRBJ1-2; the D gene is possibly TRBD1 (6 bases). The V end was cut by 1 base, the J end by 4 bases, with 13 bases between. Germline loops: CDR1 LGHNT, CDR2 FRNRAP. The CDR3 has 15 amino acids. For the CDR3, the DNA is TGTGCTAGTGGTTTGGCTGCTGGGGGCGGCTATGGCTACACCTTC. Its protein is CASGLAAGGGYGYTF.

For the CDR3, the DNA is TGTGCCAGATCAGATACGGACAGAAATGAAGCTTTCTTT. Translated, it gives CARSDTDRNEAFF. The J gene is TRBJ1-1, the V gene TRBV25-1, with D possibly TRBD1 on 6 matching bases. In germline, CDR1 is MGHDK, CDR2 SYGVNS. With 9 bases removed from V and 7 bases from J, the gap between germline ends came to 18 bases. The CDR3 extends over 13 amino acids.

The CDR3 nucleotides are TGCAGCGTTTCGGAGTACAGGGGGCCCTCAAACATTCAGTACTTC. It encodes CSVSEYRGPSNIQYF. This sequence joins TRBV29-1 and TRBJ2-4; 9 nucleotides line up with TRBD1. The germline gives CDR1 SQVTM, CDR2 ANQGSEA. The V and J ends lost 5 bases and 6 bases, in that order; junction bases with no gene match: 11. This CDR3 has 15 residues.

The chain is built from TRBV5-1 and TRBJ2-5; D might be TRBD1 (6 bases). Looked up from germline, CDR1 is SGHRS and CDR2 is YFSETQ. V was pared by 1 base and J by 2 bases, with 24 bases between. The CDR3 is 19 amino acids. CDR3 amino acids: CASSLYGVQQGGKQETQYF. CDR3 in DNA: TGCGCCAGCAGCTTGTATGGCGTTCAACAGGGTGGGAAACAAGAGACCCAGTACTTC.

This chain joins TRBV19 and TRBJ2-7; weak D call: TRBD2 (6 bases). Trimming removed 8 bases at V and 6 bases at J, with 20 bases between. This CDR3 is built from 14 residues. In germline, CDR1 is LNHDA, CDR2 SQIVND (reference sequence). The CDR3, as DNA: TGTGCCAGTCGAGTCGGGACTCCATCGGGCGAGCAGTACTTC. Translated, it gives CASRVGTPSGEQYF.

This clone was detected only once. This sequence joins TRBV5-1 and TRBJ2-2, with D tentatively TRBD2 (6 bases). The CDR3 is 15 residues long. Germline V CDR1 and CDR2: SGHRS, YFSETQ. Trimming took 6 bases from V and 0 from J, leaving 12 bases between them. The CDR3: CASKEGSANTGELFF. CDR3 sequence (DNA): TGCGCCAGCAAGGAGGGCTCCGCGAACACCGGGGAGCTGTTTTTT.

This rearrangement joins TRBV28 to TRBJ2-2, with TRBD1 identical over 7 bases. The length of the CDR3 is 16 residues. V lost 3 bases, J lost 2 bases, and 6 bases stayed unmatched. Germline V CDR1 and CDR2: MDHEN, SYDVKM. The CDR3 sequence: CASSFSGTDNTGELFF. The CDR3 DNA is TGTGCCAGCAGTTTCTCCGGGACAGACAACACCGGGGAGCTGTTTTTT. Supplemented by reference TRBV28 and TRBJ2-2, the full variable domain reads DVKVTQSSRYLVKRTGEKVFLECVQDMDHENMFWYRQDPGLGLRLIYFSYDVKMKEKGDIPEGYSVSREKKERFSLILESASTNQTSMYLCASSFSGTDNTGELFFGEGSRLTVL.

The rearrangement links TRBV11-2 to TRBJ2-2; D is possibly TRBD1 (6 bases). This CDR3 spans 17 amino acids. Deletions cut 2 bases from V and 5 bases from J, with 18 bases between. Germline CDR1 is SGHAT and CDR2 is FQNNGV. The CDR3 nucleotides are TGTGCCAGCAGCTTACGAGACAGGCGTTCGACAACCGGGGAGCTGTTTTTT. It yields the protein CASSLRDRRSTTGELFF.

The chain is built from TRBV18 and TRBJ2-3; tentatively, D is TRBD2 (7 bases). CDR1 is KGHSH and CDR2 is LQKENI in the germline V gene. This CDR3 has 15 amino acids. V lost 1 base to trimming and J lost 5 bases, with 13 bases between them. As DNA, the CDR3 is TGTGCCAGCTCACCACAGGGGGGGCCGAGAGATACGCAGTATTTT. Amino acid sequence: CASSPQGGPRDTQYF. Supplemented by reference TRBV18 and TRBJ2-3, the full variable domain reads NAGVMQNPRHLVRRRGQEARLRCSPMKGHSHVYWYRQLPEEGLKFMVYLQKENIIDESGMPKERFSAEFPKEGPSILRIQQVVRGDSAAYFCASSPQGGPRDTQYFGPGTRLTVL.

The J gene is TRBJ2-3, the V gene TRBV19; TRBD2 matches at 10 bases. This CDR3 spans 15 amino acids. CDR1 is LNHDA and CDR2 is SQIVND in the germline V gene (reference sequence). J gave up 3 bases and V 5 bases, and 5 bases lay outside the gene matches. In DNA form, the CDR3 reads TGTGCCAGTAGTCAGCGGGAGGGGGATACAGATACGCAGTATTTT. This sequence encodes CASSQREGDTDTQYF.

The CDR3 bases are TGCGCCAGCAGCCAAGATAGCCTAGCGGGAGTCTACGAGCAGTACTTC. Translated: CASSQDSLAGVYEQYF. The V gene is TRBV4-1, the J gene TRBJ2-7, with TRBD2 matching over 10 bases. There are 16 residues in the CDR3. Germline CDR1 is MGHRA and CDR2 is YSYEKL. The V gene end was trimmed by 0 bases and the J gene end by 3 bases; junction bases not matched to a gene: 5.

The chain uses TRBV28 and TRBJ2-1, with D possibly TRBD2 on 5 matching bases. V lost 3 bases to trimming and J lost 6 bases, with 9 bases between them. This CDR3 spans 13 amino acids. Germline lookup yields CDR1 MDHEN and CDR2 SYDVKM. CDR3 loop: CASSLTGFNEQFF. CDR3 bases: TGTGCCAGCAGTTTGACGGGATTCAATGAGCAGTTCTTC.

The sample holds a few counts of this clone. This chain joins TRBV6-1 and TRBJ2-3, with 12 bases fitting TRBD2. Germline V lookup: CDR1 MNHNS, CDR2 SASEGT. The CDR3 has 17 residues. V was clipped by 3 bases and J by 2 bases; unmatched bases: 6. Written as DNA, the CDR3 is TGTGCCAGCAGTGATGAGCGGACTAGCGGGAACACAGATACGCAGTATTTT. Translating gives CASSDERTSGNTDTQYF.

The gene calls are TRBV7-9 and TRBJ1-2; the D is unclear. Germline V gives CDR1 SEHNR, CDR2 FQNEAQ (reference sequence). This CDR3 region has 13 residues. Trimming left V 4 bases short and J 8 bases short, with 14 bases between. Here the CDR3 reads CASSSVPSRGYTF. CDR3 nucleotides: TGTGCCAGCAGCTCCGTCCCCTCCCGGGGCTACACCTTC.

The chain joins TRBV7-9 to TRBJ1-2, with TRBD1 matching 9 bases. With 1 base clipped from V and 8 bases from J, the junction kept 11 bases outside the gene matches. The length of the CDR3 is 16 residues. Germline V gene sequence: CDR1 SEHNR, CDR2 FQNEAQ (reference sequence). In nucleotides, the CDR3 is TGTGCCAGCAGCTTAGGAATTTGGGGGGACAGGGACGGCTACACCTTC. Protein product: CASSLGIWGDRDGYTF. Based on the CDR3 plus reference TRBV7-9 and TRBJ1-2, the full variable domain is DTGVSQNPRHKITKRGQNVTFRCDPISEHNRLYWYRQTLGQGPEFLTYFQNEAQLEKSRLLSDRFSAERPKGSFSTLEIQRTEQGDSAMYLCASSLGIWGDRDGYTFGSGTRLTVV.

The chain is built from TRBV6-1 and TRBJ1-2, with a possible D match to TRBD1 (5 bases). Per the germline V gene, CDR1 is MNHNS and CDR2 is SASEGT. Trimming removed 0 bases from V and 13 bases from J, with 15 bases in between. The CDR3 loop spans 13 amino acids. In nucleotides, the CDR3 is TGTGCCAGCAGTGAAGCGGGCAGGGTGTTGTTCACCTTC. Residues: CASSEAGRVLFTF.